This T cell receptor beta chain was recovered during a study of T cells in narcolepsy. In the study overall: Enrolled donors included narcolepsy type 1 or type 2 patients and healthy controls.

The CDR3 contains 13 residues. V lost 1 base, J lost 4 bases, and 9 bases lay in between. Germline-derived CDR1 and CDR2 are SGHDT and YYEEEE. The assay was immunoSEQ multiplex PCR, and TCRdb's table has in-frame clones only and misses some. This table has approximately 26,000 clones, over 65% appearing once. The gene calls are TRBV5-6 and TRBJ2-7; D unresolved. This clonotype was obtained from a human donor in good health. Specimen: memory (CD45RA-) CD4+ T cells from blood. This CDR3 reads CASSLTFGYEQYF. The CDR3 region has the DNA TGTGCCAGCAGCTTGACCTTCGGATACGAGCAGTACTTC. Looking up the rest from reference TRBV5-6 and TRBJ2-7 gives the full variable domain: DAGVTQSPTHLIKTRGQQVTLRCSPKSGHDTVSWYQQALGQGPQFIFQYYEEEERQRGNFPDRFSGHQFPNYSSELNVNALLLGDSALYLCASSLTFGYEQYFGPGTRLTVT.